Shown below are 23 T cell receptor beta chains from a single sample sequenced in a study of vaccination and CD4 T cells after COVID-19. The treatment is: approximately 10-day PBMC culture with coronavirus spike peptide pools or control peptides (ViraFEST assay). No antigen has been identified for these receptors. With the Oncomine TCR Beta short-read assay, DNA from cultured CD4+ T cells was sequenced. Each CDR3 protein gets one entry after TCRdb re-called the PCR reads with MiXCR. Here the sample spans 20,000 or so distinct CDR3 sequences, 50% to 60% being singletons. The sequencing sample was made of CD4+ T cells from blood, cultured in vitro. The receptors shown here come from a human donor who had recovered from COVID-19.

CDR3: CASSKGSGELFF. The CDR3, as DNA: TGCGCCAGCAGCAAGGGGTCCGGGGAGCTGTTTTTT. The chain carries TRBV5-1 and TRBJ2-2; TRBD1 is a possible D gene (5 bases). The CDR3 consists of 12 residues. In germline, CDR1 is SGHRS, CDR2 YFSETQ. V was cut by 4 bases and J by 6 bases, with 7 bases left in between. Full variable domain (missing parts from reference TRBV5-1 and TRBJ2-2): KAGVTQTPRYLIKTRGQQVTLSCSPISGHRSVSWYQQTPGQGLQFLFEYFSETQRNKGNFPGRFSGRQFSNSRSEMNVSTLELGDSALYLCASSKGSGELFFGEGSRLTVL.

The J gene is TRBJ1-3, the V gene TRBV11-1; D is unresolved. Trimming pared 4 bases from V and 2 bases from J, leaving 6 bases between. Per germline, CDR1 SGHAT and CDR2 FQDESV (reference sequence). This CDR3 is 13 amino acids long. CDR3 amino acids: CASSSAAGNTIYF. In nucleotides, the CDR3 is TGTGCCAGCAGCTCGGCGGCTGGAAACACCATATATTTT.

This clonotype showed up just a few times. This sequence joins TRBV4-1 and TRBJ2-7, with 11 bases aligning to TRBD1. The CDR3 is 15 residues long. Germline V gives CDR1 MGHRA, CDR2 YSYEKL. With V trimmed by 8 bases and J by 4 bases, 10 bases remained unmatched. This CDR3 is CASGRAGTGGYEQYF. The CDR3 coding sequence is TGCGCCAGCGGTCGCGCCGGGACAGGGGGTTACGAGCAGTACTTC.

V usage is TRBV20-1 and J usage is TRBJ2-7; 12 nucleotides agree with TRBD2. Germline assignment: CDR1 DFQATT and CDR2 SNEGSKA (reference sequence). J was trimmed by 6 bases and V by 5 bases; bases with no gene match: 11. The CDR3 extends over 15 amino acids. This CDR3 reads CSASLGLAGKVEQYF. The CDR3 DNA reads as TGCAGTGCTTCCTTGGGACTAGCGGGCAAGGTCGAGCAGTACTTC.

This chain uses TRBV30 with TRBJ1-6, with 7 bases that match TRBD1. The germline V gene has CDR1 GTSNPN and CDR2 SVGIG (reference sequence). The ends lost 2 bases at V and 4 bases at J; junction bases unmatched: 5. The length of the CDR3 is 15 residues. The CDR3 DNA reads as TGTGCCTGGAGTTCTAGGACAGGTTATAATTCACCCCTCCACTTT. Translation gives CAWSSRTGYNSPLHF. Supplemented by reference TRBV30 and TRBJ1-6, the full variable domain reads SQTIHQWPATLVQPVGSPLSLECTVEGTSNPNLYWYRQAAGRGLQLLFYSVGIGQISSEVPQNLSASRPQDRQFILSSKKLLLSDSGFYLCAWSSRTGYNSPLHFGNGTRLTVT.

This clonotype was found a few times. CDR3 bases: TGCAGTGCTAGACCCCCGGCGAACACTGAAGCTTTCTTT. Protein product: CSARPPANTEAFF. The V and J genes are TRBV20-1 and TRBJ1-1; D is uncertain. Trimming removed 2 bases from V and 1 base from J, with 8 bases in between. This CDR3 has 13 residues. Germline V gives CDR1 DFQATT, CDR2 SNEGSKA (reference sequence).

This clonotype was seen a handful of times. CDR3 loop: CASSARTVPGGYTF. The DNA for the CDR3 is TGTGCCAGCAGCGCTAGGACCGTCCCTGGGGGCTACACCTTC. The chain carries TRBV11-2 and TRBJ1-2; D not certain. The V gene's germline CDR1 is SGHAT and CDR2 FQNNGV. This CDR3 has 14 amino acids. Trimming stripped 5 bases from V and 8 bases from J, with 18 bases between.

V is TRBV6-2 or TRBV6-3 and J is TRBJ2-1; 9 bases align to TRBD2. The CDR3 extends over 15 amino acids. V trimming: 3 bases; J trimming: 4 bases; junction bases outside the gene matches: 4. Germline V gives CDR1 MNHEY, CDR2 SVGEGT. CDR3 sequence reads: CASSYLLAGYNEQFF. The CDR3 DNA reads TGTGCCAGCAGTTATCTGCTAGCGGGGTACAATGAGCAGTTCTTC.

This chain connects TRBV2 to TRBJ1-3; D possibly corresponds to TRBD1 (5 bases). CDR1 is SNHLY, CDR2 FYNNEI, per germline. The CDR3 loop spans 14 amino acids. V was pared by 5 bases and J by 0 bases, with 8 bases between. CDR3 DNA sequence: TGTGCCAGCAGTCGGGGGGTCTCTGGAAACACCATATATTTT. Translated: CASSRGVSGNTIYF.

The V gene is TRBV20-1, the J gene TRBJ2-7; 10 bases fit TRBD2. CDR3 size: 14 residues. Trimming cost V 5 bases and J 2 bases; bases outside gene matches: 6. Germline loops: CDR1 DFQATT, CDR2 SNEGSKA (reference sequence). CDR3 loop: CSAPRTSGPYEQYF. DNA of the CDR3: TGCAGTGCTCCCCGGACTAGCGGACCCTACGAGCAGTACTTC.

The gene calls are TRBV7-3 and TRBJ1-6, with D tentatively TRBD1 (5 bases). The germline V gene has CDR1 SGHTA and CDR2 FQGTGA. This CDR3 has 16 amino acids. The V and J ends lost 5 bases and 0 bases respectively, with 11 bases between them. The CDR3 region is CASSQQVSSYNSPLHF. CDR3 bases: TGTGCCAGCAGCCAACAGGTCAGCTCCTATAATTCACCCCTCCACTTT.

The chain joins TRBV7-9 to TRBJ2-1; 8 positions match TRBD2. Unmatched junction bases numbered 13, after V lost 5 bases and J lost 7 bases. The CDR3 contains 16 residues. Per germline, CDR1 SEHNR and CDR2 FQNEAQ (reference sequence). The CDR3 nucleotides are TGTGCCAGCAGCCGGCCCGGGTTAGCGGGGATGAATGAGCAGTTCTTC. Amino acid sequence: CASSRPGLAGMNEQFF.

This clonotype was seen just once. V gene TRBV7-2 combines with J gene TRBJ1-1; D possibly corresponds to TRBD1 (6 bases). Germline CDR1 and CDR2: SGHTA and FQGNSA. The V end lost 3 bases, the J end lost 0 bases, and 11 bases lay between the germline ends. The length of the CDR3 is 15 residues. The CDR3 region is CASSFRGRVNTEAFF. As DNA, the CDR3 is TGTGCCAGCAGCTTTCGGGGGCGCGTGAACACTGAAGCTTTCTTT. The variable domain in full, with the rest retrieved from reference TRBV7-2 and TRBJ1-1, is GAGVSQSPSNKVTEKGKDVELRCDPISGHTALYWYRQSLGQGLEFLIYFQGNSAPDKSGLPSDRFSAERTGGSVSTLTIQRTQQEDSAVYLCASSFRGRVNTEAFFGQGTRLTVV.

This chain connects TRBV18 to TRBJ2-5; possibly TRBD1 for D (5 bases). This CDR3 has 15 residues. V lost 1 base to trimming and J lost 5 bases, with 14 bases between them. CDR1 is KGHSH and CDR2 is LQKENI in the germline V gene. CDR3 sequence (DNA): TGTGCCAGCTCACCACGGGGCCATAATATGGAGACCCAGTACTTC. The encoded protein is CASSPRGHNMETQYF.

This clonotype was seen just once. This sequence joins TRBV6-1 and TRBJ1-5, with D possibly matching TRBD1 (5 bases). CDR3 length equals 14 residues. The germline V and J ends were trimmed by 8 bases and 1 base, with 12 bases remaining between them. In germline, CDR1 is MNHNS, CDR2 SASEGT. The CDR3 here is CASGSRQSNQPQHF. Here the CDR3 DNA reads TGTGCCAGCGGGTCACGACAGAGCAATCAGCCCCAGCATTTT.

The chain employs TRBV6-1 and TRBJ1-5; D not certain. Trimming left V 7 bases short and J 0 bases short, with 10 bases between. Germline V gene data show CDR1 as MNHNS and CDR2 as SASEGT. The CDR3 has 14 amino acids. The CDR3 DNA follows: TGTGCCAGCAATCCGGGCTATAGCAATCAGCCCCAGCATTTT. Translation: CASNPGYSNQPQHF.

This CDR3 is CASSRDRNTGELFF. The CDR3 bases are TGTGCCAGCAGCCGGGACAGGAACACCGGGGAGCTGTTTTTT. The rearrangement joins TRBV7-2 to TRBJ2-2; TRBD1 matches 7 bases. Per the germline V gene, CDR1 is SGHTA and CDR2 is FQGNSA. J lost 1 base, V lost 5 bases, and 1 base had no gene match. The length of the CDR3 is 14 residues.

This clonotype was seen more than once but under ten times. The V gene is TRBV10-3, the J gene TRBJ2-3; 8 bases match TRBD2. Unmatched junction bases numbered 3, after V lost 3 bases and J lost 7 bases. CDR1 is ENHRY, CDR2 SYGVKD, per germline. This CDR3 is built from 13 residues. CDR3 nucleotides: TGTGCCATCAGTGAACGGGAGGGGTATACGCAGTATTTT. Protein sequence: CAISEREGYTQYF.

This clonotype was picked up a small number of times. The rearrangement joins TRBV12-3 or TRBV12-4 to TRBJ2-7; D remains ambiguous. Between the trimmed V and J ends, which lost 5 bases and 2 bases, there was a span of 10 bases. The CDR3 spans 13 residues. This chain's CDR3 is CASSPGWAYEQYF. CDR3 in DNA: TGTGCCAGCAGTCCCGGCTGGGCCTACGAGCAGTACTTC.

This clonotype was recorded a few times. The V call is TRBV12-3 or TRBV12-4, the J call TRBJ2-1; TRBD2 matches 9 bases. The V and J ends lost 8 bases and 9 bases, in that order; junction bases with no gene match: 17. This CDR3 has 16 residues. In DNA, the CDR3 is TGTGCCAGCCTCCACCCGAGTTTCGGAGCGGGAGGTGAGCAGTTCTTC. Its protein product is CASLHPSFGAGGEQFF.

The chain joins TRBV6-2 or TRBV6-3 to TRBJ1-4, with D perhaps TRBD1 (6 bases). This CDR3 is built from 11 residues. The germline V and J ends were trimmed by 6 bases and 11 bases, with 10 bases remaining between them. Looked up from germline, CDR1 is MNHEY and CDR2 is SVGEGT. The CDR3 sequence: CASREGGKLFF. CDR3 nucleotides: TGTGCCAGCAGGGAGGGGGGGAAACTGTTTTTT.

This clonotype was seen a few times. The V call is TRBV10-3, the J call TRBJ1-1, with a tentative D call TRBD1 (6 bases). V was pared by 7 bases and J by 4 bases, with 16 bases between. The CDR3 totals 14 residues. CDR1 is ENHRY and CDR2 is SYGVKD in the germline V gene. CDR3 nucleotide sequence: TGTGCCATCAAAACTGACCAGGGGATCACTGAAGCTTTCTTT. Amino acid sequence: CAIKTDQGITEAFF.

This chain links TRBV7-8 with TRBJ2-5; TRBD2 matches at 7 bases. V lost 6 bases, J lost 2 bases, and 6 bases stayed unmatched. Germline CDR1 is SGHVS and CDR2 is FQNEAQ. The CDR3 runs to 14 residues. This CDR3 is CASRLSSGQETQYF. Written as DNA, the CDR3 is TGTGCCAGCAGGCTGTCTAGCGGTCAAGAGACCCAGTACTTC.